A selection of T cell receptor beta chains follows, all from one sample in a study of regulatory T cells in long-lasting Graves disease. MiXCR, applied by TCRdb to the multiplex PCR reads, yields one record per CDR3 protein. Here the sample spans hundreds of thousands of distinct CDR3 sequences, approximately 15% being singletons. This sample was also put to use in a study of T cells in Graves' hyperthyroidism and ophthalmopathy.

Sequencing was performed on peripheral blood mononuclear cells (PBMCs), taken at new diagnosis, from a patient treated with antithyroid drugs. The receptors come from a woman in her forties with Graves disease. The CDR3 runs from the conserved cysteine through the conserved F or W. D genes are given only for firm matches. Not every row has a clone size; where given, it reads once, few, many or a size class.

size	D	V	J	DNA	CDR3
.	TRBD1	TRBV27	TRBJ1-2	TGTGCCAGCATCTCAGGGGGGACAGGGTCGAAAGGCTACACCTTC	CASISGGTGSKGYTF
many	.	TRBV29-1	TRBJ2-2	TGCAGCGTTATTGGCAGGAACACCGGGGAGCTGTTTTTT	CSVIGRNTGELFF
many	.	TRBV28	TRBJ1-2	TGTGCCAGCACTGGGGGACCCGAGCGCTATGGCTACACCTTC	CASTGGPERYGYTF
many	.	TRBV7-2	TRBJ2-7	TGTGCCAGCAGCCGGGGCCTCTACGAGCAGTACTTC	CASSRGLYEQYF
many	TRBD1	TRBV19	TRBJ1-2	TGTGCCAGTACCAGCGACAGGGAAGTCTATGGCTACACCTTC	CASTSDREVYGYTF
many	.	TRBV7-6	TRBJ1-1	TGTGCCAGCAGCTTAGGTGAAAGCACTGAAGCTTTCTTT	CASSLGESTEAFF
few	.	TRBV29-1	TRBJ2-1	TGCAGCGTGGGGGCGGGCTCCGGCGGTTACAATGAGCAGTTCTTC	CSVGAGSGGYNEQFF
many	.	TRBV6-2/TRBV6-3	TRBJ1-2	TGTGCCAGCAGCCGGAACCTAGATGATAACTATGGCTACACCTTC	CASSRNLDDNYGYTF
many	.	TRBV5-6	TRBJ2-5	TGTGCCAGCAGTTCGACCGAAGTACAAGTTTCCCAGTACTTC	CASSSTEVQVSQYF
.	.	TRBV27	TRBJ2-5	TGTGCCAGCAGCACCGACAGAACTTTCCAAGAGACCCAGTACTTC	CASSTDRTFQETQYF
.	.	TRBV7-3	TRBJ1-1	TGTGCCAGCAGCTTAGGCCCGCTCACTGAAGCTTTCTTT	CASSLGPLTEAFF
few	.	TRBV19	TRBJ1-2	TGTGCCAGTAGTATCACACAGTCCTATGGCTACACCTTC	CASSITQSYGYTF
few	.	TRBV6-2/TRBV6-3	TRBJ2-7	TGTGCCAGCAGCCGGGGTGTGGGGGCCGAGCAGTACTTC	CASSRGVGAEQYF
few	.	TRBV5-4	TRBJ1-1	TGTGCCAGCAGCTTGGCACAGCTGAACACTGAAGCTTTCTTT	CASSLAQLNTEAFF
many	.	TRBV10-3	TRBJ2-6	TGTGCCATCAGTGAGGCTGGTGGGGCCAACGTCCTGACTTTC	CAISEAGGANVLTF
many	.	TRBV11-2	TRBJ2-2	TGTGCCAGCAGCGGTAGGCCCTCGGGCGGCGGGGAGCTGTTTTTT	CASSGRPSGGGELFF
few	TRBD1	TRBV2	TRBJ1-2	TGTGCCAGCGGCGGGACAGGGAATGGCTACACCTTC	CASGGTGNGYTF
many	.	TRBV12-3/TRBV12-4	TRBJ2-1	TGTGCCAGCAGTTTAGTGCCCTACAATGAGCAGTTCTTC	CASSLVPYNEQFF
many	TRBD1	TRBV5-1	TRBJ1-6	TGCGCCAGCAGCGTGGAGGGACAGCTTAATAATTCACCCCTCCACTTT	CASSVEGQLNNSPLHF
few	.	TRBV6-9	TRBJ2-1	TGTGCCAGCAGTTTAACAGTCTCCAATGAGCAGTTCTTC	CASSLTVSNEQFF
.	.	TRBV3-1	TRBJ1-6	TGTGCCAGCAGCCAAGACAGGGATAATTCACCCCTCCACTTT	CASSQDRDNSPLHF
.	TRBD2	TRBV7-2	TRBJ2-1	TGTGCCAGCAGCCCCGGGGGGAGGGCTCGGTCAGCTAGTTACAATGAGCAGTTCTTC	CASSPGGRARSASYNEQFF
.	.	TRBV7-9	TRBJ1-1	TGTGCCAGCAGCCAGGGACAACCCACTGAAGCTTTCTTT	CASSQGQPTEAFF
many	.	TRBV7-9	TRBJ2-1	TGTGCCAGCAGCTTAATCCCCATCGGCAATGAGCAGTTCTTC	CASSLIPIGNEQFF
many	TRBD2	TRBV7-6	TRBJ2-3	TGTGCCAGCAGCTTAGTGGGGACTAGCAGAACAGATACGCAGTATTTT	CASSLVGTSRTDTQYF
few	TRBD2	TRBV7-6	TRBJ2-3	TGTGCCAGCAGCTTAGTGGGACTAGCGGGTGAAGGTCGCACAGATACGCAGTATTTT	CASSLVGLAGEGRTDTQYF
many	TRBD1	TRBV2	TRBJ1-4	TGTGCCAGCAGTCAAACAGGGGGCAGTGAAAAACTGTTTTTT	CASSQTGGSEKLFF
.	.	TRBV6-2/TRBV6-3	TRBJ1-1	TGTGCCAGCAGTTACCGGGCAGTTATGAACACTGAAGCTTTCTTT	CASSYRAVMNTEAFF
many	.	TRBV5-4	TRBJ1-1	TGTGCCAGCAGCGGAGCGGACAGTGAAGCTTTCTTT	CASSGADSEAFF
once	TRBD2	TRBV12-3/TRBV12-4	TRBJ2-1	TGTGCCAGCAGGCCGGGACTAGCGGGAGAATACAATGAGCAGTTCTTC	CASRPGLAGEYNEQFF
many	TRBD1	TRBV7-2	TRBJ2-7	TGTGCCAGCAGCTTAAGCAGGGGGCGGTACGAGCAGTACTTC	CASSLSRGRYEQYF
.	TRBD1	TRBV12-3/TRBV12-4	TRBJ1-6	TGTGCCAGCAGTATCCGTGGACAGGGGAGTTCACCCCTCCACTTT	CASSIRGQGSSPLHF
many	TRBD2	TRBV3-1	TRBJ2-2	TGTGCCAGCAGCCGCCAGGGACTAGCGGGACGCCCGAACACCGGGGAGCTGTTTTTT	CASSRQGLAGRPNTGELFF
many	.	TRBV28	TRBJ1-5	TGTGCCAGCAGTGTTAGCAATCAGCCCCAGCATTTT	CASSVSNQPQHF
many	.	TRBV28	TRBJ2-7	TGTGCCAGCTGCGACGGGCAGCTGGGCTCCTACGAGCAGTACTTC	CASCDGQLGSYEQYF
few	TRBD1	TRBV9	TRBJ2-5	TGTGCCAGCAGCCCAGGACCAGGGGGGACCCAGTACTTC	CASSPGPGGTQYF
many	TRBD2	TRBV3-1	TRBJ2-5	TGTGCCAGCAGCCGACTAGCGGGACAAGAGACCCAGTACTTC	CASSRLAGQETQYF
many	.	TRBV11-3	TRBJ2-2	TGTGCCAGCAGCTTAGATCCGGGGGCTCGGACCGGGGAGCTGTTTTTT	CASSLDPGARTGELFF
few	.	TRBV30	TRBJ1-5	TGTGCCTGGAGTGCGGGGCAGGGAGGCAATCAGCCCCAGCATTTT	CAWSAGQGGNQPQHF
.	.	TRBV29-1	TRBJ2-7	TGCAGCGTTGAAGCCGGCGCGGGCGACGAGCAGTACTTC	CSVEAGAGDEQYF